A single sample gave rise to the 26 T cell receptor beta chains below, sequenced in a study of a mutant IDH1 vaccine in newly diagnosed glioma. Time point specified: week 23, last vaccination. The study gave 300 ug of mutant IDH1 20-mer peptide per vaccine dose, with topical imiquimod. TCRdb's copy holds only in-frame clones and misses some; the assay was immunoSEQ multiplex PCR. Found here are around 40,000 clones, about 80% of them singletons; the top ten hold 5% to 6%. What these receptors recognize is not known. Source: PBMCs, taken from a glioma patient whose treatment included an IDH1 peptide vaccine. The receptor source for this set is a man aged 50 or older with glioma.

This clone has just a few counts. The CDR3: CASSSVPTEAFF. The CDR3, as DNA: TGTGCCAGCAGTTCTGTCCCCACTGAAGCTTTCTTT. The chain has TRBV2 and TRBJ1-1; D remains ambiguous. Between the trimmed V and J ends, which lost 5 bases and 4 bases, there was a span of 8 bases. Per the germline V gene, CDR1 is SNHLY and CDR2 is FYNNEI. CDR3 length: 12 residues.

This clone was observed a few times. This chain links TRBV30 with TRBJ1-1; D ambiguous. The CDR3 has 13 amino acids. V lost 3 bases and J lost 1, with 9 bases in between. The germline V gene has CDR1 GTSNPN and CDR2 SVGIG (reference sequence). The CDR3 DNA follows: TGTGCCTGGAGAAGGCAAAGGAACACTGAAGCTTTCTTT. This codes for CAWRRQRNTEAFF.

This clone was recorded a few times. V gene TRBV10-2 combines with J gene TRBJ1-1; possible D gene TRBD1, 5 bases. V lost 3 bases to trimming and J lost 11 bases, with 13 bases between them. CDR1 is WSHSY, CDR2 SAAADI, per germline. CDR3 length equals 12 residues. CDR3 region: CASSDGAAGAFF. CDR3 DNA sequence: TGCGCCAGCAGTGACGGGGCCGCGGGCGCTTTCTTT.

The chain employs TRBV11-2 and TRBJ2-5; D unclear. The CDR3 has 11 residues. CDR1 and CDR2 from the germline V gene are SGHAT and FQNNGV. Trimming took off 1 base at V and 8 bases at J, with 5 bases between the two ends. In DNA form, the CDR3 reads TGTGCCAGCAGCTTAGGGGTCACCCAGTACTTC. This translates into CASSLGVTQYF.

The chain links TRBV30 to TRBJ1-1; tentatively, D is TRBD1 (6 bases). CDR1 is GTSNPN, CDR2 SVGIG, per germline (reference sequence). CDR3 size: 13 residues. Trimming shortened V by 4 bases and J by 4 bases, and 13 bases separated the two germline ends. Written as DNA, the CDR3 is TGTGCCTGGAAGAACAGGGTAGGCACTGAAGCTTTCTTT. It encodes CAWKNRVGTEAFF.

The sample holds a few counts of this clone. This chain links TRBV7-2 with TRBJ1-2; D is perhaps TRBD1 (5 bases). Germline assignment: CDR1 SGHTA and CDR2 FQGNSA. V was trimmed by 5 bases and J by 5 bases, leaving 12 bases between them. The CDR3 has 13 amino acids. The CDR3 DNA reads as TGTGCCAGCAGCCGAAATCAGGGATATGGCTACACCTTC. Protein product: CASSRNQGYGYTF.

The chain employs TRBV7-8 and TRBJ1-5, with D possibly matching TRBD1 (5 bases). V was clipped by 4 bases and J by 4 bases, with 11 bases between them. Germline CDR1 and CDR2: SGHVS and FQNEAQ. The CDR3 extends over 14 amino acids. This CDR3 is CASSWTPGNQPQHF. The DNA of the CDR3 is TGTGCCAGCAGCTGGACACCGGGGAATCAGCCCCAGCATTTT.

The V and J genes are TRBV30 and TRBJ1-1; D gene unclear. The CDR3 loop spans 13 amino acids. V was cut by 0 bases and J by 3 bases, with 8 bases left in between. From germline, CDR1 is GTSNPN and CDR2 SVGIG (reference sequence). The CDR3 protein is CAWSVLRDTEAFF. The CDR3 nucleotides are TGTGCCTGGAGTGTACTAAGGGACACTGAAGCTTTCTTT. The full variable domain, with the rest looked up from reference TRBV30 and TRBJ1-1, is SQTIHQWPATLVQPVGSPLSLECTVEGTSNPNLYWYRQAAGRGLQLLFYSVGIGQISSEVPQNLSASRPQDRQFILSSKKLLLSDSGFYLCAWSVLRDTEAFFGQGTRLTVV.

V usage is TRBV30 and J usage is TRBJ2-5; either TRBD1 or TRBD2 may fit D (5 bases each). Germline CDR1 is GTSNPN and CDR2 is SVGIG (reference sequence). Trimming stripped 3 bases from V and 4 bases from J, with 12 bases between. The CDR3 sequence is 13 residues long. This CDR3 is CAWSRARGETQYF. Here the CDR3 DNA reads TGTGCCTGGAGCAGGGCGAGGGGAGAGACCCAGTACTTC.

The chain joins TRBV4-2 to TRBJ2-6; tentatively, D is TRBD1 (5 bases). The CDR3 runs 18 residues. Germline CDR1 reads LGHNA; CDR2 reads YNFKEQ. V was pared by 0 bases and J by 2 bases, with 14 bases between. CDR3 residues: CASSQEGPPTAGANVLTF. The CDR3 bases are TGTGCCAGCAGCCAAGAGGGGCCCCCTACGGCTGGGGCCAACGTCCTGACTTTC.

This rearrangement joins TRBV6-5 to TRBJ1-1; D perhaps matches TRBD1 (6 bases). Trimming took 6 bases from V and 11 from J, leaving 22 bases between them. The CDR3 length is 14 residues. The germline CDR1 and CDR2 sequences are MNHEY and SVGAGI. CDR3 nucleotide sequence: TGTGCCAGCAGCGACATAAACGAACAGGGTACCGCTTTCTTT. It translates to CASSDINEQGTAFF.

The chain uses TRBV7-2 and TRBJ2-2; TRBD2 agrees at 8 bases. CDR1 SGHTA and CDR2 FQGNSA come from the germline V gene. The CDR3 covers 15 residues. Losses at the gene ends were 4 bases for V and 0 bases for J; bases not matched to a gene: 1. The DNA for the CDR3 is TGTGCCAGCAGCTACGGGGGGGCGAACACCGGGGAGCTGTTTTTT. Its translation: CASSYGGANTGELFF.

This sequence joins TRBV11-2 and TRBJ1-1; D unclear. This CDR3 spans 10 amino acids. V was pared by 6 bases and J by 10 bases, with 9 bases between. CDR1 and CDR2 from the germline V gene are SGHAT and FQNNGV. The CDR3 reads CASSSFGAFF. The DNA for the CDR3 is TGTGCCAGCAGTTCCTTCGGAGCTTTCTTT.

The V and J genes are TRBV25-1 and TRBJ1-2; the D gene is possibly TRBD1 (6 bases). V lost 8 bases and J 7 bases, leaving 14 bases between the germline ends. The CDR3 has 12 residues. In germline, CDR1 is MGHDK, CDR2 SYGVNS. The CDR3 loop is CASSGGAGGYTF. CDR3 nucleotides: TGTGCCAGCTCTGGGGGGGCAGGTGGCTACACCTTC.

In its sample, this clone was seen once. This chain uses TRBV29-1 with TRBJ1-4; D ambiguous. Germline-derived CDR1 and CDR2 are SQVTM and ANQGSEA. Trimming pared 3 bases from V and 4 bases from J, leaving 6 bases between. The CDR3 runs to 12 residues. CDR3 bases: TGCAGCGTTGAGCGGGATAATGAAAAACTGTTTTTT. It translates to CSVERDNEKLFF.

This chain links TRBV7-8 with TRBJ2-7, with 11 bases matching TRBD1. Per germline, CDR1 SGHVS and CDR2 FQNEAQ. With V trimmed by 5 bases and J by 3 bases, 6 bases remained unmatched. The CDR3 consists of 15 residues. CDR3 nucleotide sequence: TGTGCCAGCAGCCCAAGGACAGGGGGCCACTACGAGCAGTACTTC. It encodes CASSPRTGGHYEQYF.

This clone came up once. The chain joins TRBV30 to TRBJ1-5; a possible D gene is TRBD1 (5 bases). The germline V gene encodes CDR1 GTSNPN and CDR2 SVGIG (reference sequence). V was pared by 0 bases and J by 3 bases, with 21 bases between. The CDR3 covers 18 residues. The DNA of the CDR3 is TGTGCCTGGAGTGTTACGGGGAGGGGCACCTTATTCAATCAGCCCCAGCATTTT. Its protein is CAWSVTGRGTLFNQPQHF.

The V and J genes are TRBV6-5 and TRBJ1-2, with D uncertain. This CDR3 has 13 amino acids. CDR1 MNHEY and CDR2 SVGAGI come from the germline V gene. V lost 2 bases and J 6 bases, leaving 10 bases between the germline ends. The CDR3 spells CASSYEGRNGYTF. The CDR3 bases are TGTGCCAGCAGTTACGAGGGTAGGAATGGCTACACCTTC.

The CDR3, as DNA: TGTGCCACGGGGGGGACTCACGCCTTTCAGAATCAGCCCCAGCATTTT. Translation: CATGGTHAFQNQPQHF. J is TRBJ1-5 and V is TRBV15; tentative D call: TRBD1 (5 bases). CDR1 is LNHNV and CDR2 is YYDKDF in the germline V gene (reference sequence). V lost 9 bases, J lost 4 bases, and 22 bases lay in between. The CDR3 has 16 amino acids.

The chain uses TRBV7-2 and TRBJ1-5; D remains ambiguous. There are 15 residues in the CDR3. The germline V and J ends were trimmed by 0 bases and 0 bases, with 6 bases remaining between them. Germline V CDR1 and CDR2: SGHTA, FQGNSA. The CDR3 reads CASSLAWDSNQPQHF. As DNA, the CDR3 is TGTGCCAGCAGCTTAGCCTGGGATAGCAATCAGCCCCAGCATTTT. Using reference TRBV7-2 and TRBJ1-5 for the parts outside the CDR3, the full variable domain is GAGVSQSPSNKVTEKGKDVELRCDPISGHTALYWYRQSLGQGLEFLIYFQGNSAPDKSGLPSDRFSAERTGGSVSTLTIQRTQQEDSAVYLCASSLAWDSNQPQHFGDGTRLSIL.

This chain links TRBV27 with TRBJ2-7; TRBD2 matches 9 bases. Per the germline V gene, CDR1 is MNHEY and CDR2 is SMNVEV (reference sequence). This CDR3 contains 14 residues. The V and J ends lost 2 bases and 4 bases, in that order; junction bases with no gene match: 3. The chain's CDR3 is CASSLIAGVYEQYF. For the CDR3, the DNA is TGTGCCAGCAGTTTAATAGCGGGGGTGTACGAGCAGTACTTC.

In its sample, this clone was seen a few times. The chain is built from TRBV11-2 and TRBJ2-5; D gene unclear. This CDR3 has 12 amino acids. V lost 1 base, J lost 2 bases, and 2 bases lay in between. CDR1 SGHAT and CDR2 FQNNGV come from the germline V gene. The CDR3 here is CASSLAQETQYF. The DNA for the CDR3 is TGTGCCAGCAGCTTAGCGCAAGAGACCCAGTACTTC.

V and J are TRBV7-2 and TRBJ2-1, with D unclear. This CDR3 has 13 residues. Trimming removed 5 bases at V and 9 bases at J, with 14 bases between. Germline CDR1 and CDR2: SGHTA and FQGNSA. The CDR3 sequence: CASSLGPSSEQFF. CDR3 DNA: TGTGCCAGCAGCCTAGGGCCTTCTAGTGAGCAGTTCTTC.

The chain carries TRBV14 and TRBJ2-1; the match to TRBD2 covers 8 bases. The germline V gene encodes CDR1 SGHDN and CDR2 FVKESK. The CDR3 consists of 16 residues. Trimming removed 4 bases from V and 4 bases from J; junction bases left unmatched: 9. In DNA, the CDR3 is TGTGCCAGCAGCCCAAGCGGGGGCAACCTTTACAATGAGCAGTTCTTC. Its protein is CASSPSGGNLYNEQFF.

CDR3 loop: CAISSGGAVGELFF. CDR3 DNA: TGTGCCATCAGTTCGGGGGGCGCCGTGGGGGAGCTGTTTTTT. This chain connects TRBV10-3 to TRBJ2-2, with D perhaps TRBD2 (7 bases). This CDR3 has 14 residues. Trimming pared 5 bases from V and 8 bases from J, leaving 15 bases between. Per the germline V gene, CDR1 is ENHRY and CDR2 is SYGVKD.

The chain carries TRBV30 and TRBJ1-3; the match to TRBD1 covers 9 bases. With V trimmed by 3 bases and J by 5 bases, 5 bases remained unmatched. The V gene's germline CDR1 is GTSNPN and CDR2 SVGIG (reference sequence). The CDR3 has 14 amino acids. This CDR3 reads CAWSEDRGRNTIYF. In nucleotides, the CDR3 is TGTGCCTGGAGCGAGGACAGGGGCAGAAACACCATATATTTT.